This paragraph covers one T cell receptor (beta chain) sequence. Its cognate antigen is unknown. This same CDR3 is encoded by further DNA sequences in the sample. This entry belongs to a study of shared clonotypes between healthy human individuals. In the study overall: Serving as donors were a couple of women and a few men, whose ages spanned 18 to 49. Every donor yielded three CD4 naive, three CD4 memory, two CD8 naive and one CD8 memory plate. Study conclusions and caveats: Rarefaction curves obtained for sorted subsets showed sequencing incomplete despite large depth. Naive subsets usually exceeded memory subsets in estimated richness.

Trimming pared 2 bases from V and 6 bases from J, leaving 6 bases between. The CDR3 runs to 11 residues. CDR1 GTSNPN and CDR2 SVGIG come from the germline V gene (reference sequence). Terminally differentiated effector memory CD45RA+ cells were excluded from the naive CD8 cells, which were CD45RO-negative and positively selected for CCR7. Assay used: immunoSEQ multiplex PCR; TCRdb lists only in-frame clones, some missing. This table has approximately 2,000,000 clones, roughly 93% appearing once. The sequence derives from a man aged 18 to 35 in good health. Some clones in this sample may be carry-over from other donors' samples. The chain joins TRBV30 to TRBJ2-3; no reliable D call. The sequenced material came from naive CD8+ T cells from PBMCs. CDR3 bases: TGTGCCTGGAGTCCCGGGGATACGCAGTATTTT. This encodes CAWSPGDTQYF.